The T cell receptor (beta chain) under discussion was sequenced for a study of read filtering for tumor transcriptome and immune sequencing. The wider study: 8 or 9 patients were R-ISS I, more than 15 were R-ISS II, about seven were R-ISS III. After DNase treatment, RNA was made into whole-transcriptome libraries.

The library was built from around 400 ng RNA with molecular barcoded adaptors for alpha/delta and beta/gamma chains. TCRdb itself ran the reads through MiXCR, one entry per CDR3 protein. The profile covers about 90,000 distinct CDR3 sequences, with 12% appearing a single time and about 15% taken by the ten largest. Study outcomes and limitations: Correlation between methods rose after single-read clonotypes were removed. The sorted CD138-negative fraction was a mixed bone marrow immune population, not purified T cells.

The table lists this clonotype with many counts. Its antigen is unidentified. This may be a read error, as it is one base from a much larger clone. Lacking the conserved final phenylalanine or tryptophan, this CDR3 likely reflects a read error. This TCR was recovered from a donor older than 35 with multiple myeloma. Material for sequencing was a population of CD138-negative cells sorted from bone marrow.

The CDR3 loop is CASSWRRTNNEQFL. The DNA of the CDR3 is TGTGCCAGCAGCTGGAGGCGGACAAACAATGAGCAGTTCCTC. The genes are TRBV5-6 and TRBJ2-1; perhaps D is TRBD1 or TRBD2 (5 bases each). The CDR3 has 14 amino acids. V was shortened by 3 bases and J by 5 bases, with 12 bases between the two germline ends. Germline V gene lookup returns CDR1 SGHDT and CDR2 YYEEEE.